The 13 T cell receptor beta chains listed next were all sequenced from one sample in a study of T cell changes during pregnancy in multiple sclerosis. Clones were sequenced by immunoSEQ multiplex PCR, and TCRdb holds only the in-frame ones, with some missing. The data show under 85,000 clones, about nine tenths seen once. Sample: CD4+ T cells from peripheral blood mononuclear cells, taken in the second trimester of pregnancy. The receptors come from a female donor with multiple sclerosis, enrolled in a pregnancy study.

A few counts support this clone. The chain couples TRBV7-2 to TRBJ1-5; 8 nucleotides align to TRBD1. The CDR3 length is 13 residues. V was pared by 6 bases and J by 6 bases, with 4 bases of the junction left unmatched. In germline, CDR1 is SGHTA, CDR2 FQGNSA. The CDR3 DNA reads as TGTGCCAGCAGTGTCGACAGGGGTCAGCCCCAGCATTTT. Protein: CASSVDRGQPQHF.

The table lists this clone with a few counts. For the CDR3, the DNA is TGTGCCTGGAGTGTTGGCCCTACTACACCCCTCCACTTT. Encoded protein: CAWSVGPTTPLHF. This chain joins TRBV30 and TRBJ1-6; no firm D call. Germline CDR1 GTSNPN, CDR2 SVGIG (reference sequence). Trimming took off 0 bases at V and 11 bases at J, with 11 bases between the two ends. This CDR3 has 13 amino acids.

This clone has more than one count but fewer than ten. The rearrangement uses TRBV28 and TRBJ2-7; 12 bases align to TRBD2. This CDR3 contains 15 residues. CDR1 MDHEN and CDR2 SYDVKM come from the germline V gene. The J segment lost 4 bases and the V segment lost 4 bases, leaving 5 bases of the junction unmatched. CDR3 residues: CASSYETSGRYEQYF. CDR3 in DNA: TGTGCCAGCAGTTACGAGACTAGCGGGAGATACGAGCAGTACTTC.

This chain connects TRBV5-4 to TRBJ1-1; 7 bases line up with TRBD1. Germline V gene lookup returns CDR1 SGHNT and CDR2 YYREEE (reference sequence). V lost 3 bases to trimming and J lost 5 bases; unmatched junction nucleotides: 7. The CDR3 consists of 14 residues. CDR3 amino acids: CASSSQGGTTEAFF. CDR3 in DNA: TGTGCCAGCAGCTCTCAGGGGGGTACTACTGAAGCTTTCTTT.

V and J are TRBV7-2 and TRBJ1-6, with TRBD1 identical over 7 bases. V lost 0 bases to trimming and J lost 12 bases; unmatched junction nucleotides: 14. CDR1 and CDR2 (germline): SGHTA, FQGNSA. CDR3 length: 17 residues. The CDR3 here is CASSLAHQTGNRVPLHF. CDR3 nucleotide sequence: TGTGCCAGCAGCTTAGCCCACCAGACAGGGAATCGCGTACCCCTCCACTTT.

The chain carries TRBV6-6 and TRBJ1-1; a possible D gene is TRBD1 (6 bases). The CDR3 covers 14 residues. Trimming cost V 7 bases and J 5 bases, with 17 bases left between them. CDR1 is MNHNY and CDR2 is SVGAGI in the germline V gene (reference sequence). CDR3 amino acids: CASKSQGTGTEAFF. Written as DNA, the CDR3 is TGTGCCAGCAAATCCCAGGGGACGGGGACTGAAGCTTTCTTT.

This chain uses TRBV28 with TRBJ1-5; possible D gene TRBD1, 5 bases. Trimming removed 7 bases from V and 6 bases from J, with 16 bases in between. Germline V gene lookup returns CDR1 MDHEN and CDR2 SYDVKM. The CDR3 has 14 amino acids. DNA of the CDR3: TGTGCCAGCATTGGGGTGGGGGGAACTCAGCCCCAGCATTTT. It codes for CASIGVGGTQPQHF.

This chain links TRBV30 with TRBJ1-2, with TRBD1 as a possible D gene (6 bases). Germline-derived CDR1 and CDR2 are GTSNPN and SVGIG (reference sequence). This CDR3 is 18 amino acids long. With 0 bases removed from V and 7 bases from J, the gap between germline ends came to 27 bases. Here the CDR3 reads CAWSVPGTGLSLKRGYTF. CDR3 sequence (DNA): TGTGCCTGGAGTGTCCCTGGCACAGGGTTATCGTTGAAGCGTGGCTACACCTTC.

The chain combines TRBV19 with TRBJ2-5; the match to TRBD1 covers 8 bases. The CDR3 sequence is 15 residues long. CDR1 is LNHDA, CDR2 SQIVND, per germline (reference sequence). V lost 2 bases to trimming and J lost 4 bases; unmatched junction nucleotides: 6. The CDR3 here is CASSIIRTGIETQYF. In DNA form, the CDR3 reads TGTGCCAGTAGTATAATCAGGACAGGGATAGAGACCCAGTACTTC.

The chain uses TRBV7-2 and TRBJ2-2; the D is unclear. V was trimmed by 4 bases and J by 6 bases, leaving 18 bases between them. Germline V gene sequence: CDR1 SGHTA, CDR2 FQGNSA. The CDR3 is 16 residues long. Here the CDR3 DNA reads TGTGCCAGCAGCTCGCGAGTTATAACTTCTTCCGGGGAGCTGTTTTTT. Amino acids: CASSSRVITSSGELFF.

This chain links TRBV9 with TRBJ1-2; the D is unclear. Between the trimmed V and J ends, which lost 1 base and 8 bases, there was a span of 15 bases. Germline CDR1 is SGDLS and CDR2 is YYNGEE. This CDR3 is built from 14 residues. The CDR3 reads CASSVSADLEGYTF. In DNA, the CDR3 is TGTGCCAGCAGCGTATCCGCGGACTTAGAGGGCTACACCTTC.

This rearrangement joins TRBV11-1 to TRBJ2-2; D is perhaps TRBD2 (5 bases). Germline V gene data show CDR1 as SGHAT and CDR2 as FQDESV (reference sequence). The CDR3 runs 15 residues. V was pared by 4 bases and J by 2 bases, with 11 bases between. The CDR3 DNA is TGTGCCAGCAGCTCCCCCCGGGGTAACACCGGGGAGCTGTTTTTT. As protein: CASSSPRGNTGELFF.

V usage is TRBV27 and J usage is TRBJ1-4; D is possibly TRBD1 (5 bases). Germline assignment: CDR1 MNHEY and CDR2 SMNVEV (reference sequence). This CDR3 has 18 amino acids. With 6 bases removed from V and 0 bases from J, the gap between germline ends came to 20 bases. CDR3 region: CASRRLQGGGSTNEKLFF. CDR3 sequence (DNA): TGTGCCAGCAGGCGCCTGCAGGGAGGTGGATCAACTAATGAAAAACTGTTTTTT.